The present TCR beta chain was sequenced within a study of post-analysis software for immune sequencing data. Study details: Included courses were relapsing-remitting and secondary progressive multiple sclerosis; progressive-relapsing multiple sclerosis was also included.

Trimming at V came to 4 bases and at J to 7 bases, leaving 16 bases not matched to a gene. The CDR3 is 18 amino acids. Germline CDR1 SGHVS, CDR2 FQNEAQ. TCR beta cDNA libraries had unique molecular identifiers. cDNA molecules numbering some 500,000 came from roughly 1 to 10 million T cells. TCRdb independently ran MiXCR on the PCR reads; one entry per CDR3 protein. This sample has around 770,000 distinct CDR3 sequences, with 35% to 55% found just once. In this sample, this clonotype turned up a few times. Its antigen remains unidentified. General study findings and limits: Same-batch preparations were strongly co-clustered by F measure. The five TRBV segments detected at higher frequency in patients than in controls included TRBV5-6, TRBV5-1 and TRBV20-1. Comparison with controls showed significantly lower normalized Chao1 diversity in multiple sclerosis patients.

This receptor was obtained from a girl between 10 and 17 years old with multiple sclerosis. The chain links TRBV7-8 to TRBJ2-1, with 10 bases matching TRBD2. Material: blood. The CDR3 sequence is CASSSRLAGLGRKNEQFF. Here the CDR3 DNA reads TGTGCCAGCAGCTCTCGACTAGCGGGCCTAGGTAGGAAAAATGAGCAGTTCTTC.